A single sample gave rise to the 24 T cell receptor beta chains below, sequenced in a study of blood T cell repertoires in COVID-19. The repertoire was sequenced with immunoSEQ multiplex PCR; TCRdb's copy has only in-frame clones and lacks some. Here the sample spans about 40,000 clones, approximately 85% being singletons. Material: peripheral blood. These receptors were obtained from a human donor in a cohort sampled during active COVID-19.

This rearrangement joins TRBV7-6 to TRBJ2-5; no clear D. Trimming left V 3 bases short and J 1 base short, with 9 bases between. The CDR3 sequence is 14 residues long. Germline values: CDR1 SGHVS, CDR2 FNYEAQ. The CDR3 nucleotides read TGTGCCAGCAGCTTGGGCCAGCCCCAAGAGACCCAGTACTTC. This gives the protein CASSLGQPQETQYF.

This sequence joins TRBV18 and TRBJ2-7; D ambiguous. Germline CDR1 KGHSH, CDR2 LQKENI. Deletions cut 0 bases from V and 3 bases from J, with 9 bases between. CDR3 length: 14 residues. CDR3 in amino acids: CASSPPAGYYEQYF. CDR3 coding DNA: TGTGCCAGCTCACCACCGGCAGGATACTACGAGCAGTACTTC.

The chain carries TRBV11-2 and TRBJ1-2; TRBD1 is a possible D gene (5 bases). V lost 5 bases and J lost 2, with 15 bases in between. Germline CDR1 SGHAT, CDR2 FQNNGV. The CDR3 sequence is 15 residues long. The DNA of the CDR3 is TGTGCCAGCAGCCCACCGGGGGTACCAAACTATGGCTACACCTTC. This sequence encodes CASSPPGVPNYGYTF.

The CDR3 DNA sequence: TGTGCCAGCAGTGCCACCTCTGGGCTAAAACGTTCCAATGAGCAGTTCTTC. This sequence encodes CASSATSGLKRSNEQFF. The chain carries TRBV27 and TRBJ2-1; D uncertain. There are 17 residues in the CDR3. The V end was cut by 5 bases, the J end by 6 bases, with 23 bases between. Germline-derived CDR1 and CDR2 are MNHEY and SMNVEV (reference sequence).

In nucleotides, the CDR3 is TGTGCCAGCAGCCTACGGACAGGGCGGACCGGGGAGCTGTTTTTT. This codes for CASSLRTGRTGELFF. The V gene is TRBV7-9, the J gene TRBJ2-2; TRBD1 aligns across 8 bases. CDR3 size: 15 residues. V dropped 5 bases and J dropped 5; count of bases not matched to a gene: 7. Germline-derived CDR1 and CDR2 are SEHNR and FQNEAQ (reference sequence).

V usage is TRBV5-1 and J usage is TRBJ2-2; tentative D call: TRBD1 (6 bases). The V gene lost 4 bases and the J gene lost 7 bases, with 14 bases spanning the gap. Germline values: CDR1 SGHRS, CDR2 YFSETQ. The length of the CDR3 is 14 residues. The CDR3 sequence is CASSADSSLGELFF. CDR3 coding DNA: TGCGCCAGCAGCGCGGACAGTTCTCTCGGGGAGCTGTTTTTT.

V gene TRBV2 combines with J gene TRBJ2-7; possibly TRBD1 for D (6 bases). The germline V and J ends were trimmed by 7 bases and 2 bases, with 9 bases remaining between them. Germline CDR1 reads SNHLY; CDR2 reads FYNNEI. This CDR3 contains 12 residues. The CDR3 DNA follows: TGTGCCAGCACCTCAGGGGCCTACGAGCAGTACTTC. This translates into CASTSGAYEQYF.

The chain combines TRBV20-1 with TRBJ1-2; no clear D. From germline, CDR1 is DFQATT and CDR2 SNEGSKA (reference sequence). The CDR3 is 10 residues long. The CDR3 protein is CRSLNYGYTF. CDR3 coding DNA: TGCAGAAGCTTAAACTATGGCTACACCTTC.

This chain links TRBV3-1 (or the pseudogene TRBV3-2) with TRBJ2-2; TRBD2 aligns across 9 bases. The germline V gene encodes CDR1 LGHDT and CDR2 YNNKEL (reference sequence). CDR3 length: 17 amino acids. Losses at the gene ends were 3 bases for V and 5 bases for J; bases not matched to a gene: 10. The CDR3 DNA reads TGTGCCAGCAGCCATCTGGCGGGGGGGCCTCGGACCGGGGAGCTGTTTTTT. This gives the protein CASSHLAGGPRTGELFF.

The chain has TRBV6-2 or TRBV6-3 and TRBJ2-5, with 7 bases fitting TRBD2. Germline trimming cut 3 bases from V and 0 bases from J; bases unmatched to any gene: 4. This CDR3 spans 15 amino acids. The V gene's germline CDR1 is MNHEY and CDR2 SVGEGT. CDR3: CASSYLADHQETQYF. As DNA, the CDR3 is TGTGCCAGCAGTTATCTAGCGGACCACCAAGAGACCCAGTACTTC.

The rearrangement joins TRBV2 to TRBJ2-1; 7 nucleotides match TRBD1. The germline V gene encodes CDR1 SNHLY and CDR2 FYNNEI. The CDR3 totals 12 residues. With 6 bases clipped from V and 9 bases from J, the junction kept 5 bases outside the gene matches. The CDR3 is CASSEGATEQFF. The DNA of the CDR3 is TGTGCCAGCAGCGAGGGGGCGACTGAGCAGTTCTTC.

J is TRBJ2-5 and V is TRBV10-1, with 10 bases matching TRBD2. With V trimmed by 4 bases and J by 3 bases, 11 bases remained unmatched. Per germline, CDR1 WNHNN and CDR2 SYGVQD (reference sequence). The CDR3 has 17 amino acids. In DNA form, the CDR3 reads TGCGCCAGCAGTGCCCTAGCGGGGGTTTTGGGAAAAGAGACCCAGTACTTC. Residues: CASSALAGVLGKETQYF.

The CDR3 DNA sequence: TGCGCCAGCAGCTTGCGCGCTAGCGGGCCAGGCACCGGGGAGCTGTTTTTT. This encodes CASSLRASGPGTGELFF. This chain connects TRBV5-1 to TRBJ2-2; 8 nucleotides agree with TRBD2. V lost 1 base and J lost 4; bases outside the gene matches: 9. CDR3 size: 17 residues. CDR1 SGHRS and CDR2 YFSETQ come from the germline V gene.

The chain uses TRBV2 and TRBJ1-2; TRBD1 matches 7 bases. CDR3 length: 17 amino acids. Germline lookup yields CDR1 SNHLY and CDR2 FYNNEI. V gave up 8 bases and J gave up 4 bases; unmatched junction bases: 19. The CDR3 region is CASSVAAGGLNSYGYTF. Written as DNA, the CDR3 is TGTGCCAGCTCTGTTGCGGCAGGGGGGTTAAATAGCTATGGCTACACCTTC.

This chain links TRBV6-6 with TRBJ1-1, with 7 bases aligning to TRBD1. Germline CDR1 is MNHNY and CDR2 is SVGAGI (reference sequence). Unmatched junction bases numbered 7, after V lost 5 bases and J lost 1 base. The CDR3 sequence is 15 residues long. The CDR3 reads CASSTTGDENTEAFF. For the CDR3, the DNA is TGTGCCAGCAGTACCACAGGGGACGAGAACACTGAAGCTTTCTTT.

The gene calls are TRBV4-1 and TRBJ1-5; D gene unclear. Trimming took 1 base from V and 4 from J, leaving 14 bases between them. Germline loops: CDR1 MGHRA, CDR2 YSYEKL. The CDR3 is made up of 16 amino acids. The chain's CDR3 is CASSQVPPPVNQPQHF. CDR3 DNA sequence: TGCGCCAGCAGCCAAGTACCCCCCCCGGTTAATCAGCCCCAGCATTTT.

A single count supports this clone. The chain is built from TRBV5-6 and TRBJ2-7; TRBD2 might be the D (7 bases). The ends were cut back, 1 base at V and 2 bases at J, with 13 bases in the middle. CDR1 and CDR2 from the germline V gene are SGHDT and YYEEEE. The CDR3 is made up of 15 amino acids. The CDR3 DNA follows: TGTGCCAGCAGCTTGAAGGGGGGGGTGCCCTACGAGCAGTACTTC. Translating gives CASSLKGGVPYEQYF.

This chain connects TRBV6-1 to TRBJ2-5, with 12 bases fitting TRBD2. Germline values: CDR1 MNHNS, CDR2 SASEGT. The CDR3 is made up of 18 amino acids. V shed 0 bases, J shed 2 bases, and the junction held 7 bases outside the gene matches. CDR3 region: CASSEATSGGILQETQYF. The CDR3 region has the DNA TGTGCCAGCAGTGAAGCGACTAGCGGGGGAATACTACAAGAGACCCAGTACTTC.

This clone has only one observation. The chain recombines TRBV5-1 with TRBJ2-1; TRBD2 matches at 11 bases. CDR1 is SGHRS and CDR2 is YFSETQ in the germline V gene. This CDR3 spans 15 amino acids. The V segment lost 4 bases and the J segment 8 bases; nucleotides outside the gene matches: 8. CDR3 nucleotide sequence: TGCGCCAGCAGCCCCATAGCGGGGGGGCGCGATGAGCAGTTCTTC. Its translation: CASSPIAGGRDEQFF.

J is TRBJ2-1 and V is TRBV7-3, with D hard to call. CDR3 length equals 13 residues. Germline assignment: CDR1 SGHTA and CDR2 FQGTGA. The V end lost 5 bases, the J end lost 10 bases, and 15 bases lay between the germline ends. CDR3 DNA: TGTGCCAGCAGCCACGGCGAGTTCGGGGAGCAGTTCTTC. It yields the protein CASSHGEFGEQFF.

The chain uses TRBV5-5 and TRBJ1-2; 7 positions match TRBD1. This CDR3 has 14 residues. V was clipped by 5 bases and J by 4 bases; unmatched bases: 8. Germline CDR1 SGHKS, CDR2 YYEKEE (reference sequence). Written as DNA, the CDR3 is TGTGCCAGCAGAGGGGGCCGCGAACGCTATGGCTACACCTTC. This codes for CASRGGRERYGYTF.

The chain has TRBV7-2 and TRBJ2-3; TRBD2 aligns across 13 bases. Germline lookup yields CDR1 SGHTA and CDR2 FQGNSA. The CDR3 covers 16 residues. The J segment lost 2 bases and the V segment lost 6 bases, leaving 5 bases of the junction unmatched. In nucleotides, the CDR3 is TGTGCCAGCAGAGGACTAGCGGGGGCCTTCACAGATACGCAGTATTTT. Its protein product is CASRGLAGAFTDTQYF.

V usage is TRBV19 and J usage is TRBJ1-2, with 7 bases identical to TRBD1. The CDR3 totals 15 residues. Trimming cost V 5 bases and J 4 bases; bases outside gene matches: 10. The germline CDR1 and CDR2 sequences are LNHDA and SQIVND (reference sequence). For the CDR3, the DNA is TGTGCCAGTAGTTCATTGACAGGGAAGGTCTATGGCTACACCTTC. As protein: CASSSLTGKVYGYTF.

The chain links TRBV2 to TRBJ1-4; a weak D match, TRBD1 (6 bases). The V end lost 4 bases, the J end lost 8 bases, and 17 bases lay between the germline ends. The CDR3 consists of 15 residues. In germline, CDR1 is SNHLY, CDR2 FYNNEI. As DNA, the CDR3 is TGTGCCAGCAGTGGAGGGGGGGGCGCCGGGGAAAAACTGTTTTTT. Encoded protein: CASSGGGGAGEKLFF.